These 10 T cell receptor beta chains share one sample of origin, sequenced in a study of blood T cell repertoires in COVID-19. Sequenced by immunoSEQ multiplex PCR; TCRdb stores in-frame clones only, minus some. The sample shows fewer than 450,000 clones, about 90% of them seen only once. The specimen was peripheral blood. The receptors were sampled from a woman aged 45-59 years with COVID-19, enrolled during active disease.

This clone appeared once. The rearrangement joins TRBV3-1 (or the pseudogene TRBV3-2) to TRBJ2-7, with 10 bases aligning to TRBD1. Trimming cost V 4 bases and J 5 bases; bases outside gene matches: 8. Germline V gene lookup returns CDR1 LGHDT and CDR2 YNNKEL (reference sequence). There are 15 residues in the CDR3. CDR3 nucleotide sequence: TGTGCCAGCAGCCGAAAGGGGGACAGGGGCCACGAGCAGTACTTC. The encoded protein is CASSRKGDRGHEQYF.

The chain is built from TRBV2 and TRBJ2-7; 8 bases map to TRBD2. Germline CDR1 and CDR2: SNHLY and FYNNEI. The junction had 4 bases not matched to a gene; V was cut back by 6 bases and J by 3 bases. The CDR3 spans 13 residues. The CDR3 loop is CASSYGTSYEQYF. The CDR3 DNA is TGTGCCAGCAGCTACGGGACTAGCTACGAGCAGTACTTC.

The chain is built from TRBV6-1 and TRBJ1-5, with 10 positions matching TRBD1. There are 18 residues in the CDR3. The junction had 8 bases not matched to a gene; V was cut back by 1 base and J by 2 bases. CDR1 MNHNS and CDR2 SASEGT come from the germline V gene. The CDR3 protein is CASSEGDRGRVGNQPQHF. DNA of the CDR3: TGTGCCAGCAGTGAAGGCGACAGGGGGCGGGTCGGCAATCAGCCCCAGCATTTT.

The rearrangement uses TRBV5-4 and TRBJ2-7; D possibly corresponds to TRBD2 (5 bases). Trimming shortened V by 0 bases and J by 7 bases, and 20 bases separated the two germline ends. The CDR3 runs 16 residues. CDR1 and CDR2 (germline): SGHNT, YYREEE (reference sequence). The CDR3 is CASSLAYERSTGEQYF. CDR3 in DNA: TGTGCCAGCAGCTTGGCCTACGAAAGGTCTACGGGGGAGCAGTACTTC. The full variable domain, its missing parts supplied by reference TRBV5-4 and TRBJ2-7, is ETGVTQSPTHLIKTRGQQVTLRCSSQSGHNTVSWYQQALGQGPQFIFQYYREEENGRGNFPPRFSGLQFPNYSSELNVNALELDDSALYLCASSLAYERSTGEQYFGPGTRLTVT.

The table lists this clone with a count of one. The V call is TRBV7-9, the J call TRBJ2-1; D uncertain. V dropped 2 bases and J dropped 10 bases, with 9 bases sitting between them. The CDR3 runs 12 residues. The V gene's germline CDR1 is SEHNR and CDR2 FQNEAQ (reference sequence). The CDR3: CASSLTAGEQFF. Written as DNA, the CDR3 is TGTGCCAGCAGCTTAACGGCCGGGGAGCAGTTCTTC.

This chain joins TRBV7-2 and TRBJ1-2, with a possible D match to TRBD1 (6 bases). Germline-derived CDR1 and CDR2 are SGHTA and FQGNSA. With 2 bases removed from V and 7 bases from J, the gap between germline ends came to 23 bases. This CDR3 contains 17 residues. The CDR3 sequence: CASSLSTRGRGASGYTF. DNA of the CDR3: TGTGCCAGCAGCTTATCCACCCGGGGTCGGGGGGCCTCTGGCTACACCTTC.

The rearrangement links TRBV7-9 to TRBJ2-2, with TRBD2 identical over 7 bases. Germline V gives CDR1 SEHNR, CDR2 FQNEAQ (reference sequence). The V and J ends lost 5 bases and 3 bases, in that order; junction bases with no gene match: 12. CDR3 length: 17 residues. In nucleotides, the CDR3 is TGTGCCAGCAGCCCTCTAAGGGCGGGAGAGCACACCGGGGAGCTGTTTTTT. Protein product: CASSPLRAGEHTGELFF.

In DNA, the CDR3 is TGTGCCAGCAGTTCTCTAGCGGGAGTAGTTGAGCAGTTCTTC. It specifies CASSSLAGVVEQFF. The genes are TRBV6-2 or TRBV6-3 and TRBJ2-1, with 10 bases aligning to TRBD2. The germline CDR1 and CDR2 sequences are MNHEY and SVGEGT. The V segment lost 4 bases and the J segment 9 bases; nucleotides outside the gene matches: 6. This CDR3 spans 14 amino acids.

In this sample, this clone turned up once. The chain recombines TRBV5-1 with TRBJ2-7; perhaps TRBD2 as D (5 bases). Germline-derived CDR1 and CDR2 are SGHRS and YFSETQ. The CDR3 runs to 17 residues. V lost 0 bases, J lost 0 bases, and 16 bases lay in between. CDR3 amino acids: CASSLDPTRHLSYEQYF. For the CDR3, the DNA is TGCGCCAGCAGCTTGGATCCCACTAGACATCTCTCCTACGAGCAGTACTTC.

The chain employs TRBV29-1 and TRBJ2-5, with D possibly TRBD1 on 5 matching bases. Germline CDR1 is SQVTM and CDR2 is ANQGSEA. With 5 bases removed from V and 2 bases from J, the gap between germline ends came to 9 bases. The CDR3 has 12 residues. The CDR3 coding sequence is TGCAGCGTTTGGGGCGGACAAGAGACCCAGTACTTC. As protein: CSVWGGQETQYF.